This record concerns one TCR beta chain sequence. Its antigen is currently unknown. This entry comes from a study of T cells in localized non-small cell lung cancer. Regarding the study as a whole: For the top 100 tumor clones, a median about 56 also appeared in adjacent lung. As only one tumor region underwent sequencing, heterogeneity remains possible. Uninvolved adjacent lung showed the highest T cell clonality, exceeding tumor.

Only in-frame clones appear in the TCRdb table, and some are missing; sequencing was by immunoSEQ multiplex PCR. This sample carries fewer than 25,000 clones, 92% of them seen once, and the ten largest clones take roughly 2.7%. There are 15 residues in the CDR3. The V end was cut by 1 base, the J end by 6 bases, with 13 bases between. The germline V gene has CDR1 SGHTS and CDR2 YDEGEE. The sequence was collected from a woman aged 35 to 70 with stage I lung adenocarcinoma. Specimen: peripheral blood, collected before any cancer treatment. V and J are TRBV5-8 and TRBJ2-2; TRBD2 might be the D (6 bases). As DNA, the CDR3 is TGTGCCAGCAGCTTGTGGCAGGGAGGTCCCGGGGAGCTGTTTTTT. Residues: CASSLWQGGPGELFF.